This TCR beta chain was recovered during a study of technical replicates of blood from several donors. The CDR3 spans 13 residues. Germline V gene sequence: CDR1 MNHNS, CDR2 SASEGT. J lost 6 bases, V lost 7 bases, and 3 bases had no gene match. Data came from immunoSEQ multiplex PCR; TCRdb stores just in-frame clones and leaves some out. Of some 83,000 clones listed, around nine tenths are singletons. Material: T cells isolated from PBMCs. The chain has TRBV6-1 and TRBJ1-6; 7 bases agree with TRBD1. The TCR originated in a human donor in good health. The CDR3 DNA reads TGTGCCAGCAAGACAGGGATTAATTCACCCCTCCACTTT. This gives the protein CASKTGINSPLHF.